This TCR beta chain was sequenced during a study of T cells in Graves' hyperthyroidism and ophthalmopathy. With duration under 3 months, ophthalmopathy was active: Clinical Activity Score at least 3, NOSPECS at least 4. Fresh peripheral blood, about 9.9 ml, yielded the PBMCs. This clonotype showed up just a few times. No antigen is known for it. The CDR3 length is 15 residues. Germline V gives CDR1 SGHTA, CDR2 FQGNSA. V lost 2 bases to trimming and J lost 4 bases, with 14 bases between them. Study-level points and caveats: The majority of expanded thyroid clonotypes above 0.001 also appeared in blood. Ophthalmopathy stood apart from stable hyperthyroidism in a 13 V-J model.

Amplification of TCR beta CDR3 regions was performed using RNA transcripts as template. In the first-round RT-PCR of the TCR CDR3, the HTBI primer set was used. TCRdb redid the calling of the multiplex PCR reads with MiXCR, one entry per CDR3 protein. The data contain 500,000 to 650,000 distinct CDR3 sequences, 17% of them singletons. The sample consisted of blood. This clonotype was sampled from a young woman with Graves' ophthalmopathy. This chain links TRBV7-2 with TRBJ2-5, with TRBD2 as a possible D gene (5 bases). Here the CDR3 DNA reads TGTGCCAGCAGCTTACTTGTGGGAGATGGAGAGACCCAGTACTTC. It translates to CASSLLVGDGETQYF.